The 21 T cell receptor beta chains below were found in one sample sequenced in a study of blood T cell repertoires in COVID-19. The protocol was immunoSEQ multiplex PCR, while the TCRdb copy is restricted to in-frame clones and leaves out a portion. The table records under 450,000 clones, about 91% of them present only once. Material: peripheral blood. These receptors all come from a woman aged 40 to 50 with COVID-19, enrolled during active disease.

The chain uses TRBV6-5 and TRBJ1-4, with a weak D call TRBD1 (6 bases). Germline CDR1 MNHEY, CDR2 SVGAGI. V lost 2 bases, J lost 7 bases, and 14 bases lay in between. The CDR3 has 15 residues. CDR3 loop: CASSYRQDRGEKLFF. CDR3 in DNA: TGTGCCAGCAGTTACCGACAGGACCGGGGTGAAAAACTGTTTTTT.

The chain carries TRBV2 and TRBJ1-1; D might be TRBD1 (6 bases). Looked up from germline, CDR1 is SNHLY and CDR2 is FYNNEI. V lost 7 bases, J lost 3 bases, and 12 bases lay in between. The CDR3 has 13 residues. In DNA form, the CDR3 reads TGTGCCAGCACCTCGACAGGTTACACTGAAGCTTTCTTT. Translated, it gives CASTSTGYTEAFF.

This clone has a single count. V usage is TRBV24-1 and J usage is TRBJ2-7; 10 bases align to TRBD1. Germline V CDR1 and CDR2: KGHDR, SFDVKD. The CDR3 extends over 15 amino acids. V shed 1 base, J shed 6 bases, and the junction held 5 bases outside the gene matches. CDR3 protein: CATSDLRDRGGEQYF. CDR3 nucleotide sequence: TGTGCCACCAGTGATTTACGGGACAGGGGTGGCGAGCAGTACTTC.

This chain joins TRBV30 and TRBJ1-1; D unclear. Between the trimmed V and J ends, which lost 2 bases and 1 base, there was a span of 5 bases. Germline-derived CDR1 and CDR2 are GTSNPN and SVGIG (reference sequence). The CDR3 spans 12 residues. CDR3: CAWSTPNTEAFF. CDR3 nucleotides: TGTGCCTGGAGTACTCCGAACACTGAAGCTTTCTTT.

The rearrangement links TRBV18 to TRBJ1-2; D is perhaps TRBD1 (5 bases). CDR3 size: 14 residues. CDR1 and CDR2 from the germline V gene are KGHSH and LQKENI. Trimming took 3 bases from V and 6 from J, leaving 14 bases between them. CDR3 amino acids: CASSPRGELNGYTF. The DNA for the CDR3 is TGTGCCAGCTCACCGCGGGGGGAATTGAATGGCTACACCTTC. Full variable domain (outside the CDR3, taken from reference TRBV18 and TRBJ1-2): NAGVMQNPRHLVRRRGQEARLRCSPMKGHSHVYWYRQLPEEGLKFMVYLQKENIIDESGMPKERFSAEFPKEGPSILRIQQVVRGDSAAYFCASSPRGELNGYTFGSGTRLTVV.

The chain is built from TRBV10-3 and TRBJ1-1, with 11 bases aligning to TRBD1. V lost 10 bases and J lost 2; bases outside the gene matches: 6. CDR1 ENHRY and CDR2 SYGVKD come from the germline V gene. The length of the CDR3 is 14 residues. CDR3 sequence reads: CATADRGRNTEAFF. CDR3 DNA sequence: TGTGCCACCGCGGACAGGGGGCGAAACACTGAAGCTTTCTTT.

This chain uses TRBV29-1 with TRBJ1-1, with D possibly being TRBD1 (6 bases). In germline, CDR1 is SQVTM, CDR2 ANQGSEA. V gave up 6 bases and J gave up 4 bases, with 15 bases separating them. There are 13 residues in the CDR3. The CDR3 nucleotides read TGCAGCGTGGTACAGGGTAGGGGCACTGAAGCTTTCTTT. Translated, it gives CSVVQGRGTEAFF.

The DNA of the CDR3 is TGTGCCAGCTCACCAGCCGGGGATTCACCCCTCCACTTT. Translation: CASSPAGDSPLHF. The rearrangement joins TRBV18 to TRBJ1-6; no firm D call. V was trimmed by 2 bases and J by 8 bases, leaving 7 bases between them. CDR1 is KGHSH and CDR2 is LQKENI in the germline V gene. This CDR3 region has 13 residues.

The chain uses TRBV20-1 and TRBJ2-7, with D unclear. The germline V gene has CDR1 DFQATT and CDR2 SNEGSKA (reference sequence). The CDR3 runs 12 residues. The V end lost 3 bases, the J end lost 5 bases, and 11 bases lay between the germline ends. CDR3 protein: CSASSSADEQYF. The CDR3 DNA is TGCAGTGCTAGTAGTTCGGCGGACGAGCAGTACTTC.

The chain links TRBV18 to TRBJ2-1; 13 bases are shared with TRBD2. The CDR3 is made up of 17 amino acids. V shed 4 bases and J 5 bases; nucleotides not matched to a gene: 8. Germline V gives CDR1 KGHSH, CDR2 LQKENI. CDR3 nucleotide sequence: TGTGCCAGCTCACGAGCCCAACTAGCGGGAGGGGACAATGAGCAGTTCTTC. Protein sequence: CASSRAQLAGGDNEQFF.

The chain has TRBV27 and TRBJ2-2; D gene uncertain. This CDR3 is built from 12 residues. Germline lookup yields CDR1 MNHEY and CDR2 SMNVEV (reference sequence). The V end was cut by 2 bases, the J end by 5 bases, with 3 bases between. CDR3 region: CASSLTTGELFF. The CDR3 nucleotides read TGTGCCAGCAGTTTAACTACCGGGGAGCTGTTTTTT.

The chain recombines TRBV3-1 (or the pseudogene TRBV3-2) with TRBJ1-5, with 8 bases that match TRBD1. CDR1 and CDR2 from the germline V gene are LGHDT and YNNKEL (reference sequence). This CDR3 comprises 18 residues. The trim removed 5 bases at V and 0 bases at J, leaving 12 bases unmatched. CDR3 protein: CASSYGQGGFLSNQPQHF. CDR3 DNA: TGTGCCAGCAGCTACGGACAGGGAGGCTTTCTTAGCAATCAGCCCCAGCATTTT.

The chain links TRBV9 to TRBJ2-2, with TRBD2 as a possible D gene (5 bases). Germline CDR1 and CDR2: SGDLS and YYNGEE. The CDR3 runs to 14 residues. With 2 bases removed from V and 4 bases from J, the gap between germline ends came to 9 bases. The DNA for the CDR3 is TGTGCCAGCAGCGTTCAAGAGGGCACCGGGGAGCTGTTTTTT. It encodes CASSVQEGTGELFF.

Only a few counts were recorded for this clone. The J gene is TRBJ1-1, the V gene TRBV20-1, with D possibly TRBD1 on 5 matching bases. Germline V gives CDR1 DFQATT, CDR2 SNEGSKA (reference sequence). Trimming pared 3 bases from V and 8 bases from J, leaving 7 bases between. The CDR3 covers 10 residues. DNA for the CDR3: TGCAGTGCTAGGCAGGGAGAAGCTTTCTTT. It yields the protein CSARQGEAFF.

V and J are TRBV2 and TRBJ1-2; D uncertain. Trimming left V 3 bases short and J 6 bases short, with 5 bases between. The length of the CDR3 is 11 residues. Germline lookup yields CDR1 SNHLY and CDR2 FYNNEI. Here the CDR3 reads CASSERDGYTF. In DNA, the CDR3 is TGTGCCAGCAGTGAGAGAGATGGCTACACCTTC.

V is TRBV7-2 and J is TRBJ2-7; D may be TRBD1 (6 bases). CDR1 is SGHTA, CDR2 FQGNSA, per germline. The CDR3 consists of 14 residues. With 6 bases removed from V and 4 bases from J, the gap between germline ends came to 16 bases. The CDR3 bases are TGTGCCAGCAGTTACGATCCAGACAGGTACGAGCAGTACTTC. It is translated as CASSYDPDRYEQYF.

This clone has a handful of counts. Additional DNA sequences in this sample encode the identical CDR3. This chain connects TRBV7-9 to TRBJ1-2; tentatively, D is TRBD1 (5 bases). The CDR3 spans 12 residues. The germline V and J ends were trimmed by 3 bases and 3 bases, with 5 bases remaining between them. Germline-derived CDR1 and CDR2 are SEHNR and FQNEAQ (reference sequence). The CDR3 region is CASSLTDYGYTF. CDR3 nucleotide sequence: TGTGCCAGCAGCTTGACAGACTATGGCTACACCTTC.

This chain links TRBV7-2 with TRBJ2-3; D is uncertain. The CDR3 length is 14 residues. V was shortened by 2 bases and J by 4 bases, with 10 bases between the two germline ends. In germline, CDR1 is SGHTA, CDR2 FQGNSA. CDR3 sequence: CASSLSRWADTQYF. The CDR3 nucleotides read TGTGCCAGCAGCTTATCCAGGTGGGCAGATACGCAGTATTTT.

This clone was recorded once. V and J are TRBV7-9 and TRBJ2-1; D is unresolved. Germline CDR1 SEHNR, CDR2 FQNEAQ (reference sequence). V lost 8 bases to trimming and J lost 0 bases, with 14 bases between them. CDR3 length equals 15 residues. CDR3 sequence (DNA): TGTGCCAGCTCCACTCCGAAGAGCTCCTACAATGAGCAGTTCTTC. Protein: CASSTPKSSYNEQFF.

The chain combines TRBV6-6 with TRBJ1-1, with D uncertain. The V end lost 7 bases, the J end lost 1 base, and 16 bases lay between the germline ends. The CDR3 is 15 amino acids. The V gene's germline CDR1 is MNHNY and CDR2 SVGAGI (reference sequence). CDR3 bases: TGTGCCAGCAAAGTTACCGTACGACAGAACACTGAAGCTTTCTTT. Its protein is CASKVTVRQNTEAFF.

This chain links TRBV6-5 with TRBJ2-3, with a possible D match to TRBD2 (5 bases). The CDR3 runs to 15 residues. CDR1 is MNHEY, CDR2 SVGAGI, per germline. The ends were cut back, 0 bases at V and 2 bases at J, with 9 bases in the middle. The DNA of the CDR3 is TGTGCCAGCAGTTACTCCAGACTACTCACAGATACGCAGTATTTT. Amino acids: CASSYSRLLTDTQYF.